A selection of T cell receptor beta chains follows, all from one sample in a study of PD-L1 blockade in urothelial cancer. Sequencing used immunoSEQ multiplex PCR; TCRdb keeps in-frame clones, though not all of them. This sample carries about 51,000 clones, 75% to 90% of them seen once, and the ten largest clones take roughly 17%. The sample here was PBMCs, taken around atezolizumab (anti-PD-L1) treatment. The source is a man between 60 and 70 years old with urothelial cancer. Each CDR3 is given with its conserved first and last residue. A D gene is named only where the DNA matches it firmly. Size values are once, few and many counts, or a class for expanded clones, and some rows have none.

TRBV19	.	TRBJ1-5	.	TGTGCCAGTAGTAGTGGAGGCAGGCAGCCCCAGCATTTT	CASSSGGRQPQHF
TRBV19	.	TRBJ2-5	TRBD2	TGTGCCAGTACCGGACTGGCGGGGGGGGGCTTTTCGGCCCAGTACTTC	CASTGLAGGGFSAQYF
TRBV7-2	.	TRBJ2-7	.	TGTGCCAGCAGCTTACAGGAAGCTTACGAGCAGTACTTC	CASSLQEAYEQYF
TRBV30	once	TRBJ2-1	TRBD2	TGTGCCTGGAGTCGTAGCGGGAGGACCTACAATGAGCAGTTCTTC	CAWSRSGRTYNEQFF
TRBV12-2	.	TRBJ2-7	.	TGTGCAAGAATCCGTGGACTAGCGGTTTCCTACGAGCAGTACTTC	CARIRGLAVSYEQYF
TRBV4-1	.	TRBJ2-5	TRBD1	TGCGCCAGCAGCCAACCGGACAGGGTCCAAGAGACCCAGTACTTC	CASSQPDRVQETQYF
TRBV25-1	.	TRBJ2-7	TRBD1	TGTGCCAGCAGTGCCTGGGACAGCTCCTACGAGCAGTACTTC	CASSAWDSSYEQYF
TRBV27	.	TRBJ1-6	.	TGTGCCAGCAGTTGGGGCTCTAGGGGGAATTCACCCCTCCACTTT	CASSWGSRGNSPLHF
TRBV29-1	once	TRBJ1-4	TRBD1	TGCAGCGTTGAAATTGGCGCAGGGGGATGGAATGAAAAACTGTTTTTT	CSVEIGAGGWNEKLFF
TRBV27	.	TRBJ2-7	TRBD2	TGTGCCAGCAGTTTGGGACTAGCGGGGGGGGAGCAGTACTTC	CASSLGLAGGEQYF
TRBV11-3	.	TRBJ1-1	.	TGTGCCAGCAGCTGGAACCCGGGACAGAACACTGAAGCTTTCTTT	CASSWNPGQNTEAFF
TRBV28	.	TRBJ1-3	.	TGTGCCAGCAGCCCACAGGTTCCTGGAAACACCATATATTTT	CASSPQVPGNTIYF
TRBV7-8	.	TRBJ2-7	TRBD2	TGTGCCAGCAGCAAAGGGACTAGCGGGAGGGCGGGCCACGAGCAGTACTTC	CASSKGTSGRAGHEQYF
TRBV6-5	.	TRBJ2-2	.	TGTGCCAGCAGTTTTACTTCAAGGGGCACCGGGGAGCTGTTTTTT	CASSFTSRGTGELFF
TRBV7-3	.	TRBJ2-1	TRBD2	TGTGCCAGCAGCTTTCAACCGGGACTAGCGGGGGATGAGCAGTTCTTC	CASSFQPGLAGDEQFF
TRBV11-3	.	TRBJ1-2	TRBD1	TGTGCCAGCAGTCCGAGACAGGGAGTTAGCTACACCTTC	CASSPRQGVSYTF
TRBV6-1	.	TRBJ1-5	.	TGTGCCAGCAGTGCCGGACGGCGGGATTACCAGTTAGTTCAGCCCCAGCATTTT	CASSAGRRDYQLVQPQHF
TRBV19	few	TRBJ2-7	TRBD2	TGTGCCAGTAGGGACGGGACTAGACTCAGCGAGCAGTACTTC	CASRDGTRLSEQYF
TRBV29-1	.	TRBJ2-7	.	TGCAGCGTACAAATCCAGGGGCGAGGCGAGCAGTACTTC	CSVQIQGRGEQYF
TRBV5-1	.	TRBJ2-2	.	TGCGCCAGCAGCACCGGGAACGCGAACACCGGGGAGCTGTTTTTT	CASSTGNANTGELFF
TRBV7-2	.	TRBJ2-1	TRBD2	TGTGCCAGCAGCCAAAGGACTAGCGGGGTCTACAATGAGCAGTTCTTC	CASSQRTSGVYNEQFF
TRBV11-2	.	TRBJ1-1	.	TGTGCCAGCAGCTTTGACAGGAACACTGAAGCTTTCTTT	CASSFDRNTEAFF
TRBV6-5	.	TRBJ1-2	.	TGTGCCAGCAGTTACTCGGGACGGGAGACGCAGGGCTACACCTTC	CASSYSGRETQGYTF